This T cell receptor (beta chain) emerged from a study of shared clonotypes between healthy human individuals. The V gene lost 4 bases and the J gene lost 0 bases, with 7 bases spanning the gap. This CDR3 has 13 amino acids. Germline V gives CDR1 GTSNPN, CDR2 SVGIG (reference sequence). Replicate PCRs run on unsorted PBMC used 300 ng DNA, which was about 28,000 T cell genomes. TCRdb's copy holds only in-frame clones and misses some; the assay was immunoSEQ multiplex PCR. The sample records roughly 490,000 clones, over 60% being singletons. Sequenced material: PBMCs. The chain combines TRBV30 with TRBJ2-1; D is unresolved. This TCR came from a woman aged 40 to 50 in good health. Some clones in this sample may be carry-over from other donors' samples. The CDR3 spells CAWKQSSYNEQFF. DNA of the CDR3: TGTGCCTGGAAACAGAGCTCCTACAATGAGCAGTTCTTC.